This T cell receptor beta chain was found in a study of blood T cell repertoires in COVID-19. As for the study in general: Acute and convalescent COVID-19 samples came from the United States, Italy and Spain. In each case, the material was cDNA or gDNA derived from T cells, B-cell-depleted T cells, or PBMCs.

V was clipped by 0 bases and J by 3 bases, with 7 bases between them. CDR3 length: 13 residues. CDR1 is SGHNT, CDR2 YYREEE, per germline (reference sequence). Original processing notes: Amplifying reference gene primers gave estimates of nucleated cell counts. TCRdb keeps only in-frame clones here, not all; method: immunoSEQ multiplex PCR. V, J and clone size reflect that table, while D and trimming were determined from the DNA. The sample carries roughly 200,000 clones, 89% recorded once. This clone is a singleton in its sample. The sequencing input was peripheral blood. The receptor's source is a man aged 35-49 years with acute or convalescent COVID-19. J is TRBJ2-7 and V is TRBV5-4; D unclear. Here the CDR3 DNA reads TGTGCCAGCAGCTTGGGCAGACTCTACGAGCAGTACTTC. Protein: CASSLGRLYEQYF.